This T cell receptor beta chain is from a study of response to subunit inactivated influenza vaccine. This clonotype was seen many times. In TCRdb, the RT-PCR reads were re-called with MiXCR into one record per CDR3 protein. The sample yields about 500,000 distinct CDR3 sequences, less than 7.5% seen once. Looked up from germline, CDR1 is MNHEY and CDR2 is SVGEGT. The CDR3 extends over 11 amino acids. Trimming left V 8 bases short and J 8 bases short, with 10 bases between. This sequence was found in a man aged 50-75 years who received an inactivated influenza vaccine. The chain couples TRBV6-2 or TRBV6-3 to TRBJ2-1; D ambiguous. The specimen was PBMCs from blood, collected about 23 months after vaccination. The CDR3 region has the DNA TGTGCCAGCGGGATTAAATATGAGCAGTTCTTC. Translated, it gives CASGIKYEQFF.